This TCR beta chain was obtained from a study of OX40 agonist ivuxolimab in advanced cancers. About the research overall: Of mixed ages from about 20 to 90 and averaging approximately 60 years, the group was around 78% male.

The V and J ends lost 4 bases and 2 bases respectively, with 14 bases between them. This CDR3 has 15 amino acids. Germline CDR1 SGHAT, CDR2 FQDESV (reference sequence). Method: immunoSEQ multiplex PCR; TCRdb's copy keeps in-frame clones and lacks some. The sample has around 62,000 clones; 89% are singletons. The sample in question was CD4+ or CD8+ T cells sorted from blood, obtained in a trial of the OX40 agonist ivuxolimab. The chain uses TRBV11-1 and TRBJ2-5; D is possibly TRBD1 (6 bases). This TCR derives from an adult with an advanced solid tumor such as melanoma, head and neck, liver or kidney cancer. CDR3 loop: CASSSPNRAQETQYF. The CDR3 DNA sequence: TGTGCCAGCAGCTCCCCGAACAGGGCTCAAGAGACCCAGTACTTC.